This T cell receptor (beta chain) appears in the sequencing data of a study of cytomegalovirus exposure and HLA in healthy donors. The study, taken as a whole, reports: A later look showed TCR association rates differing by HLA locus, highest for DRB1 and lowest for HLA-C. Excluded: some indistinguishable V segments such as TRBV6-2 and TRBV6-3. Researchers reportedly found TCR beta sequences accurately predicted most subjects' HLA-A and HLA-B alleles.

Details on this clone: What it binds is unknown.

The germline V gene has CDR1 MNHNY and CDR2 SVGAGI (reference sequence). The CDR3 has 14 amino acids. The V end lost 3 bases, the J end lost 1 base, and 7 bases lay between the germline ends. The PCR had 60 Vbeta and 13 Jbeta primers. The data were produced by immunoSEQ multiplex PCR, yet TCRdb's version contains in-frame clones alone and is incomplete. The data hold approximately 150,000 clones, with about 80% observed a single time. The sequence was obtained from a woman between 35 and 50 years old in good health and CMV-seronegative. The J gene is TRBJ2-1, the V gene TRBV6-6; D unclear. The sequencing input was PBMCs. CDR3: CASSYPVSYNEQFF. CDR3 DNA sequence: TGTGCCAGCAGTTATCCGGTTTCCTACAATGAGCAGTTCTTC.